The 29 T cell receptor beta chains listed next were all sequenced from one sample in a study of cytomegalovirus exposure and HLA in healthy donors. In the PCR, 60 Vbeta and 13 Jbeta primers were used. Produced via immunoSEQ multiplex PCR; TCRdb's table is partial and in-frame only. There are under 150,000 clones in the sample; approximately 75% occur only once, and about 1% lies in the top ten. The sample consisted of PBMCs. Receptors originate from a male donor in good health and CMV-seronegative.

In regard to this clone: A read error may account for a junction end that differs from germline. The chain has TRBV7-9 and TRBJ2-3, with D hard to call. The CDR3 extends over 14 amino acids. The germline V gene encodes CDR1 SEHNR and CDR2 FQNEAQ (reference sequence). The CDR3 bases are TGTGCCAACAGCCCCGTTACTGGCACAGATACGCAGTATTTT. Its translation: CANSPVTGTDTQYF.

The J gene is TRBJ1-1, the V gene TRBV19; the D gene is possibly TRBD1 (6 bases). Between the trimmed V and J ends, which lost 3 bases and 2 bases, there was a span of 19 bases. Germline-derived CDR1 and CDR2 are LNHDA and SQIVND (reference sequence). The length of the CDR3 is 17 residues. In DNA, the CDR3 is TGTGCCAGTAGTATTTCCCGCCAGGGGCCACGCAACACTGAAGCTTTCTTT. Protein product: CASSISRQGPRNTEAFF. Filled out from reference TRBV19 and TRBJ1-1, the complete variable domain reads DGGITQSPKYLFRKEGQNVTLSCEQNLNHDAMYWYRQDPGQGLRLIYYSQIVNDFQKGDIAEGYSVSREKKESFPLTVTSAQKNPTAFYLCASSISRQGPRNTEAFFGQGTRLTVV.

The genes are TRBV4-3 and TRBJ1-1; D remains ambiguous. The CDR3 has 15 residues. Trimming left V 1 base short and J 6 bases short, with 15 bases between. From germline, CDR1 is LGHNA and CDR2 YSLEER. CDR3 sequence reads: CASSQAPTAGAEAFF. The CDR3 DNA is TGCGCCAGCAGCCAAGCCCCGACTGCGGGTGCTGAAGCTTTCTTT.

V usage is TRBV7-8 and J usage is TRBJ1-4; D is ambiguous. The V and J ends lost 1 base and 0 bases respectively, with 9 bases between them. The CDR3 consists of 16 residues. Germline CDR1 reads SGHVS; CDR2 reads FQNEAQ. CDR3 residues: CASSLGNIATNEKLFF. CDR3 DNA sequence: TGTGCCAGCAGCTTAGGAAATATAGCAACTAATGAAAAACTGTTTTTT.

The rearrangement uses TRBV10-3 and TRBJ2-5, with unresolved D. Germline loops: CDR1 ENHRY, CDR2 SYGVKD. Trimming left V 4 bases short and J 5 bases short, with 11 bases between. CDR3 length: 13 residues. The CDR3: CAISAPPAETQYF. The CDR3 bases are TGTGCCATCAGTGCACCCCCAGCGGAGACCCAGTACTTC.

The chain is built from TRBV7-3 and TRBJ2-2; D is perhaps TRBD1 (6 bases). Germline V gives CDR1 SGHTA, CDR2 FQGTGA. Trimming cost V 6 bases and J 6 bases, with 14 bases left between them. This CDR3 has 14 residues. The CDR3 is CASSPSRGAGELFF. The CDR3 DNA sequence: TGTGCCAGCAGTCCTTCCAGGGGTGCCGGGGAGCTGTTTTTT.

This clone occurred a few times. The chain carries TRBV6-6 and TRBJ2-1; the match to TRBD1 covers 8 bases. J lost 5 bases, V lost 6 bases, and 6 bases had no gene match. This CDR3 contains 14 residues. Germline loops: CDR1 MNHNY, CDR2 SVGAGI (reference sequence). The CDR3 here is CASSPQGGHNEQFF. The CDR3 coding sequence is TGTGCCAGCAGCCCACAGGGGGGTCACAATGAGCAGTTCTTC.

This clone occurred once. V gene TRBV6-4 combines with J gene TRBJ2-5, with TRBD1 identical over 11 bases. Germline values: CDR1 MRHNA, CDR2 SNTAGT. J was trimmed by 5 bases and V by 5 bases; bases with no gene match: 7. There are 15 residues in the CDR3. The DNA of the CDR3 is TGTGCCAGCAGTTTCGGGACAGGGGGTACGGAGACCCAGTACTTC. Translated: CASSFGTGGTETQYF.

This clone was found many times. The rearrangement links TRBV6-1 to TRBJ2-3, with 7 bases lining up with TRBD2. CDR1 is MNHNS, CDR2 SASEGT, per germline. The CDR3 spans 15 residues. The ends lost 1 base at V and 4 bases at J; junction bases unmatched: 5. CDR3 DNA: TGTGCCAGCAGTGAAGAGGAGCGGGGTTCAGATACGCAGTATTTT. Translation gives CASSEEERGSDTQYF.

V is TRBV19 and J is TRBJ1-2; 8 bases match TRBD1. This CDR3 is built from 13 residues. Trimming at V came to 6 bases and at J to 4 bases, leaving 4 bases not matched to a gene. Germline V gene data show CDR1 as LNHDA and CDR2 as SQIVND (reference sequence). The CDR3 DNA sequence: TGTGCCAGTAGCGCCGGGACAGGCTATGGCTACACCTTC. It codes for CASSAGTGYGYTF.

The table lists this clone with a few counts. The rearrangement joins TRBV6-5 to TRBJ1-5; 10 nucleotides line up with TRBD1. This CDR3 contains 16 residues. J was trimmed by 3 bases and V by 4 bases; bases with no gene match: 6. The germline CDR1 and CDR2 sequences are MNHEY and SVGAGI. In DNA form, the CDR3 reads TGTGCCAGCAGTTTAACCGGGACAGGGGACAATCAGCCCCAGCATTTT. Translation gives CASSLTGTGDNQPQHF.

The chain uses TRBV2 and TRBJ2-5; 8 bases are a match to TRBD2. The junction had 8 bases not matched to a gene; V was cut back by 2 bases and J by 3 bases. The CDR3 has 16 amino acids. Per the germline V gene, CDR1 is SNHLY and CDR2 is FYNNEI. The CDR3 bases are TGTGCCAGCAGTGAAAAATTAAGGACTAGCAAAGAGACCCAGTACTTC. Encoded protein: CASSEKLRTSKETQYF.

V is TRBV7-2 and J is TRBJ2-4; D is ambiguous. The V and J ends lost 0 bases and 0 bases respectively, with 3 bases between them. The CDR3 spans 14 residues. Germline V gene lookup returns CDR1 SGHTA and CDR2 FQGNSA. Written as DNA, the CDR3 is TGTGCCAGCAGCTTAGCCAGAGCCAAAAACATTCAGTACTTC. Its translation: CASSLARAKNIQYF.

This clone was observed a single time. The rearrangement uses TRBV4-3 and TRBJ1-2, with TRBD1 matching over 11 bases. Per the germline V gene, CDR1 is LGHNA and CDR2 is YSLEER. The CDR3 length is 17 residues. Unmatched junction bases numbered 10, after V lost 0 bases and J lost 7 bases. Here the CDR3 reads CASSQDSLGQGALGYTF. DNA for the CDR3: TGCGCCAGCAGCCAAGATTCGCTAGGACAGGGGGCTCTTGGCTACACCTTC.

The chain recombines TRBV4-1 with TRBJ2-7; weak D call: TRBD2 (5 bases). The V gene lost 2 bases and the J gene lost 2 bases, with 10 bases spanning the gap. Germline V gene data show CDR1 as MGHRA and CDR2 as YSYEKL. This CDR3 contains 14 residues. The CDR3 loop reads CASSQSLGAYEQYF. CDR3 bases: TGCGCCAGCAGCCAATCTCTGGGAGCCTACGAGCAGTACTTC.

V gene TRBV6-6 combines with J gene TRBJ1-2; the match to TRBD1 covers 7 bases. V trimming: 3 bases; J trimming: 5 bases; junction bases outside the gene matches: 9. The CDR3 is 15 amino acids. Germline V gene data show CDR1 as MNHNY and CDR2 as SVGAGI (reference sequence). The CDR3 here is CASSYSPDREYGYTF. The CDR3 DNA is TGTGCCAGCAGTTATTCCCCCGACAGGGAATATGGCTACACCTTC.

This clone came up once. The chain links TRBV7-9 to TRBJ2-2; a possible D gene is TRBD1 (6 bases). The ends were cut back, 7 bases at V and 7 bases at J, with 22 bases in the middle. This CDR3 contains 16 residues. Germline-derived CDR1 and CDR2 are SEHNR and FQNEAQ (reference sequence). The CDR3 region is CASNQGGTGSVGELFF. As DNA, the CDR3 is TGTGCCAGCAACCAAGGGGGTACAGGGTCGGTCGGGGAGCTGTTTTTT.

This clone was picked up one time. V and J are TRBV5-8 and TRBJ1-1; D not certain. V was trimmed by 0 bases and J by 0 bases, leaving 3 bases between them. The CDR3 consists of 13 residues. The V gene's germline CDR1 is SGHTS and CDR2 YDEGEE. The CDR3: CASSLAVNTEAFF. The CDR3 nucleotides are TGTGCCAGCAGCTTGGCCGTGAACACTGAAGCTTTCTTT.

This clone was observed a handful of times. This sequence joins TRBV5-1 and TRBJ2-5; 8 bases are shared with TRBD1. The V gene end was trimmed by 1 base and the J gene end by 5 bases; junction bases not matched to a gene: 7. Germline assignment: CDR1 SGHRS and CDR2 YFSETQ. The CDR3 length is 15 residues. CDR3 bases: TGCGCCAGCAGCTTGAACACAGGGGGTACCGAGACCCAGTACTTC. Its translation is CASSLNTGGTETQYF.

This sequence joins TRBV23-1 and TRBJ2-3; D is perhaps TRBD2 (6 bases). TRBV23-1 is an ORF; its function is uncertain. The CDR3 has 15 amino acids. V was cut by 4 bases and J by 5 bases, with 16 bases left in between. CDR3 residues: CASSLQRRRGDTQYF. The CDR3 DNA is TGCGCCAGCAGTCTCCAGCGGCGGAGGGGAGATACGCAGTATTTT.

This chain uses TRBV29-1 with TRBJ1-2; the D is unclear. Per germline, CDR1 SQVTM and CDR2 ANQGSEA. The CDR3 extends over 11 amino acids. Trimming removed 7 bases from V and 2 bases from J, with 8 bases in between. The CDR3 here is CSGTGNYGYTF. The CDR3 DNA follows: TGCAGCGGAACGGGGAACTATGGCTACACCTTC.

CDR3 DNA: TGTGCCAGCAGTTACTCTTCCTCGGGGTCTCAGCCCCAGCATTTT. It is translated as CASSYSSSGSQPQHF. The chain couples TRBV6-5 to TRBJ1-5; D remains ambiguous. This CDR3 is 15 amino acids long. CDR1 is MNHEY and CDR2 is SVGAGI in the germline V gene. Deletions cut 0 bases from V and 6 bases from J, with 12 bases between.

J is TRBJ1-5 and V is TRBV5-1; no reliable D call. The length of the CDR3 is 13 residues. Germline CDR1 reads SGHRS; CDR2 reads YFSETQ. With 5 bases removed from V and 5 bases from J, the gap between germline ends came to 11 bases. Here the CDR3 DNA reads TGCGCCAGCAGTCGGGGTCCGGATCAGCCCCAGCATTTT. Residues: CASSRGPDQPQHF.

In nucleotides, the CDR3 is TGTGCCACCAGCAGAGATTATGGCAGGGCTCGCGGCTACACCTTC. Translating it yields CATSRDYGRARGYTF. This chain links TRBV15 with TRBJ1-2; D is perhaps TRBD1 (5 bases). The V and J ends lost 0 bases and 8 bases respectively, with 16 bases between them. CDR3 length equals 15 residues. CDR1 and CDR2 (germline): LNHNV, YYDKDF (reference sequence).

This chain uses TRBV19 with TRBJ1-5, with no clear D. This CDR3 has 15 residues. Trimming removed 3 bases at V and 1 base at J, with 10 bases between. CDR1 and CDR2 (germline): LNHDA, SQIVND (reference sequence). CDR3 region: CASSIEGWSNQPQHF. The CDR3 DNA reads as TGTGCCAGTAGTATCGAGGGTTGGAGCAATCAGCCCCAGCATTTT. Looking up the rest from reference TRBV19 and TRBJ1-5 gives the full variable domain: DGGITQSPKYLFRKEGQNVTLSCEQNLNHDAMYWYRQDPGQGLRLIYYSQIVNDFQKGDIAEGYSVSREKKESFPLTVTSAQKNPTAFYLCASSIEGWSNQPQHFGDGTRLSIL.

In DNA, the CDR3 is TGTGCCAGCAGTTTAAGCTCCAACACCGGGGAGCTGTTTTTT. It codes for CASSLSSNTGELFF. This sequence joins TRBV27 and TRBJ2-2; D gene unclear. The V end lost 2 bases, the J end lost 2 bases, and 6 bases lay between the germline ends. The CDR3 is made up of 14 amino acids. CDR1 is MNHEY and CDR2 is SMNVEV in the germline V gene (reference sequence).

The chain is built from TRBV7-9 and TRBJ2-7, with D perhaps TRBD2 (7 bases). Trimming cost V 2 bases and J 3 bases, with 14 bases left between them. The CDR3 runs to 15 residues. Germline loops: CDR1 SEHNR, CDR2 FQNEAQ (reference sequence). CDR3 bases: TGTGCCAGCAGCTTACTGGGCGGGGGCGGCTACGAGCAGTACTTC. This codes for CASSLLGGGGYEQYF.

A few counts support this clone. This sequence joins TRBV5-4 and TRBJ1-2; the match to TRBD1 covers 8 bases. The V gene's germline CDR1 is SGHNT and CDR2 YYREEE (reference sequence). Losses at the gene ends were 3 bases for V and 7 bases for J; bases not matched to a gene: 8. The CDR3 contains 14 residues. The CDR3: CASSWGGQGSGYTF. The CDR3 nucleotides read TGTGCCAGCAGCTGGGGAGGACAGGGAAGTGGCTACACCTTC.

The CDR3 DNA reads as TGCGCCAGCAGCCAAGACGTGCTAGCGGGGGCCCCGGGAAATGAGCAGTTCTTC. This encodes CASSQDVLAGAPGNEQFF. V is TRBV4-1 and J is TRBJ2-1, with TRBD2 identical over 10 bases. From germline, CDR1 is MGHRA and CDR2 YSYEKL. The trim removed 0 bases at V and 7 bases at J, leaving 12 bases unmatched. The CDR3 has 18 amino acids.